This T cell receptor (beta chain) is drawn from a study of beta chain features in type 1 diabetes. Post-sort purity exceeded 95% for all sorted populations. Reverse transcription of all isolated RNA meant that expressed TCRB transcripts were sequenced. Method: immunoSEQ multiplex PCR; TCRdb's copy keeps in-frame clones and lacks some. The sample lists roughly 500,000 clones, approximately 31% seen once, with about 0.065% in the top ten. The junction had 5 bases not matched to a gene; V was cut back by 2 bases and J by 5 bases. CDR1 and CDR2 (germline): GTSNPN, SVGIG (reference sequence). The CDR3 totals 13 residues.

The receptor's source is a man younger than 35 in good health. Input material: naive CD4+ T cells from blood. The chain employs TRBV30 and TRBJ1-1; TRBD1 agrees at 7 bases. The CDR3 here is CAWSSNRGTEAFF. CDR3 in DNA: TGTGCCTGGAGTTCAAACAGGGGAACTGAAGCTTTCTTT.